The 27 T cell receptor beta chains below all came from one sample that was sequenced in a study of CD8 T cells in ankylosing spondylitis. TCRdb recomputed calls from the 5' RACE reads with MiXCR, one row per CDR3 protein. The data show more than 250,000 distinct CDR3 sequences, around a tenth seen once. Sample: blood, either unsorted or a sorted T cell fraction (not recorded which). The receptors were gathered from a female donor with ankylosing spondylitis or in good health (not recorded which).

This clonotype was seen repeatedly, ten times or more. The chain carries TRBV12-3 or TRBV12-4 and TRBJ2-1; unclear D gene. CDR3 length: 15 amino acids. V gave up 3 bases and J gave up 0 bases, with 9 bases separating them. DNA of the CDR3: TGTGCCAGCAGTTTTTTGGATCCCTCCTACAATGAGCAGTTCTTC. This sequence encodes CASSFLDPSYNEQFF.

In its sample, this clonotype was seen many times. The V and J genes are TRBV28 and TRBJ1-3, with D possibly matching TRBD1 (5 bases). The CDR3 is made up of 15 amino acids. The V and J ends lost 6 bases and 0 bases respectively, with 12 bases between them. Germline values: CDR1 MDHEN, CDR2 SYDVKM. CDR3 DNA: TGTGCCAGCAGCTCCTGGGGGAGCTCTGGAAACACCATATATTTT. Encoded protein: CASSSWGSSGNTIYF.

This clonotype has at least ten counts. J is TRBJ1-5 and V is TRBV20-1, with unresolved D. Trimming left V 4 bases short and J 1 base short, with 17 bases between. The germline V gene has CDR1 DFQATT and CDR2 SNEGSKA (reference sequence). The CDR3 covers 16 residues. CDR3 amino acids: CSAKFFDMRSNQPQHF. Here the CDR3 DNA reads TGCAGTGCTAAATTCTTCGACATGAGAAGCAATCAGCCCCAGCATTTT.

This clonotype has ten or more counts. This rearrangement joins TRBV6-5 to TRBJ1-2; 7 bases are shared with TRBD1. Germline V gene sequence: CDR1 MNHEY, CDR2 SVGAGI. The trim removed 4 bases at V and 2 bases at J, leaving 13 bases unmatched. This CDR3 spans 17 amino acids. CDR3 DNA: TGTGCCAGCAGTTCTCGAATAGGGACAGCGGAGAACTATGGCTACACCTTC. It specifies CASSSRIGTAENYGYTF.

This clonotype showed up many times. CDR3: CASSFSDTGPYNEQFF. The CDR3 nucleotides are TGTGCCAGCAGCTTTTCCGATACCGGACCGTACAATGAGCAGTTCTTC. The chain joins TRBV5-6 to TRBJ2-1; D gene uncertain. The germline V and J ends were trimmed by 2 bases and 4 bases, with 16 bases remaining between them. The germline CDR1 and CDR2 sequences are SGHDT and YYEEEE. The CDR3 covers 16 residues.

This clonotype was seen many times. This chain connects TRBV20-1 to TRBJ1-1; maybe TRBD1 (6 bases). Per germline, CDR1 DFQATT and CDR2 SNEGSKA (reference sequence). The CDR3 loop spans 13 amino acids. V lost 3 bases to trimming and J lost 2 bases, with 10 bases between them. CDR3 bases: TGCAGTGCTAGTGGACAGTCCAACACTGAAGCTTTCTTT. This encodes CSASGQSNTEAFF.

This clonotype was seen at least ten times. CDR3 DNA: TGTGCCAGCAGTGAATGGTCAGCTAGGGGCTACACCTTC. Translating it yields CASSEWSARGYTF. This chain joins TRBV25-1 and TRBJ1-2, with no clear D. Germline CDR1 is MGHDK and CDR2 is SYGVNS. V dropped 1 base and J dropped 8 bases, with 11 bases sitting between them. This CDR3 is 13 amino acids long.

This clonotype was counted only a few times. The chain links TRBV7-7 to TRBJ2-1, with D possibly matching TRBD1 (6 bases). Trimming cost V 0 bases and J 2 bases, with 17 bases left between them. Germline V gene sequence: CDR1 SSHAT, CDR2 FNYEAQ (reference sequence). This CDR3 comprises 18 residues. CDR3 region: CASSLALGFSGAYNEQFF. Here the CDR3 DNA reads TGTGCCAGCAGCTTAGCGCTGGGGTTTTCAGGGGCCTACAATGAGCAGTTCTTC.

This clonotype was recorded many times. CDR3 bases: TGTGCCAGCAGCCTCGACAGCAGGAGCTCCTATAATTCACCCCTCCACTTT. It yields the protein CASSLDSRSSYNSPLHF. The J gene is TRBJ1-6, the V gene TRBV4-2, with D tentatively TRBD1 (5 bases). CDR3 length equals 17 residues. Looked up from germline, CDR1 is LGHNA and CDR2 is YNFKEQ. Trimming removed 4 bases at V and 0 bases at J, with 13 bases between.

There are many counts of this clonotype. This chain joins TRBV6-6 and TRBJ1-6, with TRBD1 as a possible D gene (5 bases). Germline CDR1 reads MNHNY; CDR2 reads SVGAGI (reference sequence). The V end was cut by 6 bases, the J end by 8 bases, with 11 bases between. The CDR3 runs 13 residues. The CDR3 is CASSPKQDSPLHF. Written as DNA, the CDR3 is TGTGCCAGCAGCCCCAAACAGGATTCACCCCTCCACTTT.

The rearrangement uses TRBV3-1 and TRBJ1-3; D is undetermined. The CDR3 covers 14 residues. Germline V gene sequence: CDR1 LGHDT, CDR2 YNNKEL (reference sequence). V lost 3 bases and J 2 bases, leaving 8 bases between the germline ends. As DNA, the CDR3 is TGTGCCAGCAGCCACAGTACTACTGGAAACACCATATATTTT. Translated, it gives CASSHSTTGNTIYF.

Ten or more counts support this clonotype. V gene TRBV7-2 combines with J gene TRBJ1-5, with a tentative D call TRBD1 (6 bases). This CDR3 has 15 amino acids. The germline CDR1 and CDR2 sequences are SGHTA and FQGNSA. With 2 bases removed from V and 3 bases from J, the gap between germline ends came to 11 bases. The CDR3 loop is CASSLRTATNQPQHF. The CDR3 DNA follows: TGTGCCAGCAGCTTAAGGACAGCGACCAATCAGCCCCAGCATTTT.

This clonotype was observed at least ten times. As DNA, the CDR3 is TGTGCCAGCAGCCCCTATGGTGGGACAACTGGGGTCTATGGCTACACCTTC. Translated: CASSPYGGTTGVYGYTF. The gene calls are TRBV6-1 and TRBJ1-2, with a weak D call TRBD1 (6 bases). CDR3 size: 17 residues. From germline, CDR1 is MNHNS and CDR2 SASEGT. The germline V and J ends were trimmed by 6 bases and 4 bases, with 24 bases remaining between them.

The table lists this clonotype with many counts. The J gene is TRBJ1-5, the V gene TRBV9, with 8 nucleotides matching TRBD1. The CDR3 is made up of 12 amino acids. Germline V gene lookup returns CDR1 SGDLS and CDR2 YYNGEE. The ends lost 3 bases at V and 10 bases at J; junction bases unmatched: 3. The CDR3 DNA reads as TGTGCCAGCAGCGCTGACAGGGGACCCCAGCATTTT. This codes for CASSADRGPQHF.

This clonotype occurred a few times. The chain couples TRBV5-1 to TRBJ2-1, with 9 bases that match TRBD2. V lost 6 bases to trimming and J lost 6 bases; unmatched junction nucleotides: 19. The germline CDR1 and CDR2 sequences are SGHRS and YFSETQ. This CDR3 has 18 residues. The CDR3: CASIGRGGLTREVNEQFF. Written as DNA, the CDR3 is TGCGCCAGCATAGGGCGGGGGGGCCTCACCAGGGAGGTCAATGAGCAGTTCTTC.

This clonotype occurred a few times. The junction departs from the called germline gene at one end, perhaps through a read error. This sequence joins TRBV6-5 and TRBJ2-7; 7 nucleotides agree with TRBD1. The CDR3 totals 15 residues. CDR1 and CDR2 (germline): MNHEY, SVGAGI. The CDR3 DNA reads TGTGCCAGCAGTTACTCCCGGACAGGCTCCAACGAGCAGTACTTC. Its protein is CASSYSRTGSNEQYF.

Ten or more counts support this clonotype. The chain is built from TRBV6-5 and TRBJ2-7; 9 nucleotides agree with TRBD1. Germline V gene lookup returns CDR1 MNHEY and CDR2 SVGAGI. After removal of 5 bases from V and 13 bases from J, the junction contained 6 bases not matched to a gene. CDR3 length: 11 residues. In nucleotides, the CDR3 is TGTGCCAGCAGTGCCGGGACAGGGACTTACTTC. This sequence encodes CASSAGTGTYF.

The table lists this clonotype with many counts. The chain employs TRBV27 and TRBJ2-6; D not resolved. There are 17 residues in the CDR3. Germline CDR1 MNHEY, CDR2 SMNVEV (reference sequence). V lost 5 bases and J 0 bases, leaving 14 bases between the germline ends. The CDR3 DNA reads TGTGCCAGCAGTAAAGCCTCCCCAGTCTCTGGGGCCAACGTCCTGACTTTC. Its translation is CASSKASPVSGANVLTF.

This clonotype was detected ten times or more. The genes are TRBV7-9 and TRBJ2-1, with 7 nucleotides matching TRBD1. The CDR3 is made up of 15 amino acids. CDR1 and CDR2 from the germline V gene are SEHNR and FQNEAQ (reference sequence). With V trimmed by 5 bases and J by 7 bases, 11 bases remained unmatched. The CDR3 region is CASSPRQGMGNEQFF. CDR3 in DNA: TGTGCCAGCAGCCCAAGACAGGGCATGGGGAATGAGCAGTTCTTC.

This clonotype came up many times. DNA of the CDR3: TGCAGTGCTAGACTAGACTGGGACAGGGGATTCTACACCTTC. Amino acid sequence: CSARLDWDRGFYTF. V is TRBV20-1 and J is TRBJ1-2, with 10 bases aligning to TRBD1. CDR1 is DFQATT, CDR2 SNEGSKA, per germline (reference sequence). Trimming at V came to 2 bases and at J to 10 bases, leaving 10 bases not matched to a gene. The length of the CDR3 is 14 residues.

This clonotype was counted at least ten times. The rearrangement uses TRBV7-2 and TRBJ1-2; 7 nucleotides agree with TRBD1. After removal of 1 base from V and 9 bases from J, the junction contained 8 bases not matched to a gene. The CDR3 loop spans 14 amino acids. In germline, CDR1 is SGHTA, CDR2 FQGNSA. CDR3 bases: TGTGCCAGCAGCTTAGATGGGACAGCGAGTAGCTACACCTTC. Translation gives CASSLDGTASSYTF.

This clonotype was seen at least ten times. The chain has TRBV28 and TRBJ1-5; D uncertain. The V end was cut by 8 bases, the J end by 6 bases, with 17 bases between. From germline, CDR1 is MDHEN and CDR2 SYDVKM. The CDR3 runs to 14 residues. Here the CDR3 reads CASWRGSLSQPQHF. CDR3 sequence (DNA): TGTGCCAGCTGGCGGGGATCATTGTCTCAGCCCCAGCATTTT.

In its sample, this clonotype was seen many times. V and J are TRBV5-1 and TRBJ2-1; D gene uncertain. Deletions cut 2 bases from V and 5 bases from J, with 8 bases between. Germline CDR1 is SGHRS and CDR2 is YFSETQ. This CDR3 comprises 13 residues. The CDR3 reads CASSFGGNNEQFF. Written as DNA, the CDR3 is TGCGCCAGCAGCTTTGGTGGGAACAATGAGCAGTTCTTC.

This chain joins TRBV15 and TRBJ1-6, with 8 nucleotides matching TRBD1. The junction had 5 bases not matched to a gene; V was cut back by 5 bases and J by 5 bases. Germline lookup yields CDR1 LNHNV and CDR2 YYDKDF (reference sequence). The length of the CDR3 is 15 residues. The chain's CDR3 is CATSPDRGNNSPLHF. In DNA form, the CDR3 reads TGTGCCACCAGCCCTGACAGGGGCAATAATTCACCCCTCCACTTT.

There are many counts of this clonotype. CDR3 loop: CSARDLQSGRYSNQPQHF. Written as DNA, the CDR3 is TGCAGTGCTAGAGATTTGCAGAGCGGACGGTATAGCAATCAGCCCCAGCATTTT. The chain recombines TRBV20-1 with TRBJ1-5; no clear D. The CDR3 has 18 residues. V was trimmed by 0 bases and J by 0 bases, leaving 18 bases between them. CDR1 is DFQATT, CDR2 SNEGSKA, per germline (reference sequence).

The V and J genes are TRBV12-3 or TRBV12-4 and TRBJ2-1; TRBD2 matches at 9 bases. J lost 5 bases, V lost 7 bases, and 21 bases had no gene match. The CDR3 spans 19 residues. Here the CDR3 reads CASTDPEGLAFSVHNEQFF. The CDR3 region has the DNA TGTGCCAGCACTGATCCCGAGGGACTAGCCTTCTCCGTTCACAATGAGCAGTTCTTC.

CDR3 nucleotide sequence: TGCGCCAGCAGCTTGGCAGTAGGGTCGGGGACCGGGGAGCTGTTTTTT. This codes for CASSLAVGSGTGELFF. V gene TRBV5-1 combines with J gene TRBJ2-2, with a possible D match to TRBD2 (5 bases). CDR1 is SGHRS, CDR2 YFSETQ, per germline. Trimming removed 0 bases from V and 5 bases from J, with 14 bases in between. CDR3 length equals 16 residues.